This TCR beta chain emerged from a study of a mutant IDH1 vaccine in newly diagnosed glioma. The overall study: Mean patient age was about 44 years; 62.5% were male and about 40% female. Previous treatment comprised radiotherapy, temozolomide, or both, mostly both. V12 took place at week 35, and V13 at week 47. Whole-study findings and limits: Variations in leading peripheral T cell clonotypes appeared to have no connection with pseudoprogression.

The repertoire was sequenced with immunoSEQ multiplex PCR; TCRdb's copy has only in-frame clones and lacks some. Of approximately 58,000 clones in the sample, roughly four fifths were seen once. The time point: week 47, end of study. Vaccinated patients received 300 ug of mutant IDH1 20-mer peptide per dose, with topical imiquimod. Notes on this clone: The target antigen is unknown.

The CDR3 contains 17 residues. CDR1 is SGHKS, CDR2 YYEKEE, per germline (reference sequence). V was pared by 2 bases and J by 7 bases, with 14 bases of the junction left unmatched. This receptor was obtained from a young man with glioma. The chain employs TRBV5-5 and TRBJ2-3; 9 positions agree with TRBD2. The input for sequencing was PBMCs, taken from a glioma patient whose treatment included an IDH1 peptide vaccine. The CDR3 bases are TGTGCCAGCAGCTTCCTCAGAGCGGGGGGAGGCTACCATACGCAGTATTTT. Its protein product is CASSFLRAGGGYHTQYF.